Listed here is a single T cell receptor (beta chain). Its antigen is unidentified. The data are from a study of shared clonotypes between healthy human individuals. Study observations and caveats: Clonotype sharing levels among donors were expected to vary with sequencing depth.

V was cut by 5 bases and J by 0 bases, with 15 bases left in between. This CDR3 is 16 amino acids long. The germline CDR1 and CDR2 sequences are SGHVS and FQNEAQ. The replicate PCRs on unsorted PBMC were given 250 to 300 ng DNA, which is 25,000 to 30,000 T cell genomes. TCRdb's table, derived via immunoSEQ multiplex PCR, lists solely in-frame clones and lacks some. The repertoire holds 490,000 or so clones, with about 79% as singletons. The receptor was derived from a woman between 35 and 50 years old in good health. Some clones in this sample may be carry-over from other donors' samples. Sequencing was performed on PBMCs. The V and J genes are TRBV7-8 and TRBJ2-3, with a possible D match to TRBD1 (5 bases). The CDR3 protein is CASSTRQTASTDTQYF. CDR3 in DNA: TGTGCCAGCAGCACCCGACAGACCGCAAGCACAGATACGCAGTATTTT.